This T cell receptor (beta chain) was documented in a study of regulatory T cells in long-lasting Graves disease. CDR1 and CDR2 from the germline V gene are LNHDA and SQIVND (reference sequence). Trimming stripped 7 bases from V and 2 bases from J, with 14 bases between. The CDR3 totals 14 residues. Both iRepertoire HTBI primers and Arm-PCR of CDR3 regions were used to build the TCR beta libraries. TCRdb re-called the multiplex PCR reads through MiXCR, storing one row per CDR3 protein. The sample lists approximately 500,000 distinct CDR3 sequences; under 25% were seen once. Note on this clonotype: Its matching antigen is unknown.

Specified time point: persistent/refractory GD, antithyroid drugs over 5 years with positive TRAb. The TCR library was made from RNA that had been extracted from PBMCs in TRIzol. Study-wide results and caveats: There were preferences for TRBV28, TRBJ1-2 and TRBJ2-5 in persistent disease.

This chain links TRBV19 with TRBJ1-1; D possibly corresponds to TRBD1 (6 bases). The sequencing used peripheral blood mononuclear cells (PBMCs), collected when the disease was refractory, from a patient treated with antithyroid drugs. This TCR was sampled from a female donor with Graves disease. The CDR3 reads CASTIKGGNTEAFF. DNA of the CDR3: TGTGCCAGTACAATTAAAGGGGGTAACACTGAAGCTTTCTTT.